There are a few counts of the clone carrying this T cell receptor beta chain. The sample comes from a study of T-cell memory formation after mild COVID-19. TCRdb processed the 5' RACE reads anew with MiXCR; each CDR3 protein has one entry. The data hold about 350,000 distinct CDR3 sequences, with around 15% observed a single time. Trimming stripped 2 bases from V and 11 bases from J, with 15 bases between. Germline CDR1 is MNHEY and CDR2 is SVGEGT. The CDR3 is 13 amino acids. The sequence came from a man between 18 and 35 years old who had mild COVID-19 (a few samples of this study predate the infection). Cell type and time point are not known. The genes are TRBV6-2 or TRBV6-3 and TRBJ1-1, with unresolved D. Material for sequencing was PBMCs or a T cell subset sorted from them (not recorded which). CDR3 region: CASSYGVPEVAFF. CDR3 bases: TGTGCCAGCAGTTACGGAGTTCCCGAGGTGGCTTTCTTT.